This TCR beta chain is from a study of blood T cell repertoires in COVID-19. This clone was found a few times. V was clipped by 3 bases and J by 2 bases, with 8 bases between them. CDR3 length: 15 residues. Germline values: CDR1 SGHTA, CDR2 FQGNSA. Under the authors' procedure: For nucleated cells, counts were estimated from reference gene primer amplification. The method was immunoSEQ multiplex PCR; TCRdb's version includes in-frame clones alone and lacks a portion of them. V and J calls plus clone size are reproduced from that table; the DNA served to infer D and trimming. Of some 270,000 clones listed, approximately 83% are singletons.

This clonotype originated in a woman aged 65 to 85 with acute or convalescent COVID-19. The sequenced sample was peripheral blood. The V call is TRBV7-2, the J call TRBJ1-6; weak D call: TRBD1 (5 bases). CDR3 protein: CASSLTEPYNSPLHF. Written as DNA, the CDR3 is TGTGCCAGCAGCTTGACAGAACCCTATAATTCACCCCTCCACTTT. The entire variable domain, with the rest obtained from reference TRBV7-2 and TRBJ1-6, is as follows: GAGVSQSPSNKVTEKGKDVELRCDPISGHTALYWYRQSLGQGLEFLIYFQGNSAPDKSGLPSDRFSAERTGGSVSTLTIQRTQQEDSAVYLCASSLTEPYNSPLHFGNGTRLTVT.